Detailed here is one TCR beta chain. Its target is not known. This entry belongs to a study of T cell responses to AZD1222 COVID-19 vaccine. Germline V gene sequence: CDR1 LNHDA, CDR2 SQIVND (reference sequence). The CDR3 is made up of 13 amino acids. Trimming took 6 bases from V and 9 from J, leaving 18 bases between them. Sequencing was performed with immunoSEQ multiplex PCR; in TCRdb, only in-frame clones are kept and a portion is missing. The sample consists of 150,000 to 200,000 clones, more than 80% of them appearing once. General study findings and limits: Receipt of two AZD1222 doses was followed by a rise in Spike-specific TCR breadth and depth. Nearly half of the spike-specific TCRs reportedly recognize variant regions that carry no mutations.

Sequenced here: peripheral blood, sampled on day 0 of AZD1222 vaccination. This TCR derives from an adult in good health. V is TRBV19 and J is TRBJ2-7; no clear D. The CDR3 DNA follows: TGTGCCAGTAGCTACGGGCCGCGAGATCCGCAGTACTTC. It is translated as CASSYGPRDPQYF. The full variable domain, in which reference TRBV19 and TRBJ2-7 provide the parts outside the CDR3, is DGGITQSPKYLFRKEGQNVTLSCEQNLNHDAMYWYRQDPGQGLRLIYYSQIVNDFQKGDIAEGYSVSREKKESFPLTVTSAQKNPTAFYLCASSYGPRDPQYFGPGTRLTVT.